What follows are 4 T cell receptor beta chains derived from one specimen sequenced in a study of blood T cells in healthy people across ages. Together with a sample-barcoded 5' primer, a J-beta primer mix was included in a second PCR lasting roughly 6 to 12 cycles. TCRdb fed the 5' RACE reads into MiXCR, producing one record per CDR3 protein. The table includes roughly 1.5 million distinct CDR3 sequences, about 42% detected once. Sequenced material: blood. Every receptor here comes from a woman in her late teens or twenties in good health.

V gene TRBV7-2 combines with J gene TRBJ2-7; 7 nucleotides agree with TRBD1. Trimming at V came to 5 bases and at J to 7 bases, leaving 8 bases not matched to a gene. The CDR3 extends over 13 amino acids. Germline assignment: CDR1 SGHTA and CDR2 FQGNSA. The CDR3 DNA sequence: TGTGCCAGCAGCGGACAGGCGTACAATGAGCAGTACTTC. This translates into CASSGQAYNEQYF.

This clonotype was observed a single time. The chain uses TRBV7-2 and TRBJ1-1; D might be TRBD1 (6 bases). Looked up from germline, CDR1 is SGHTA and CDR2 is FQGNSA. V lost 6 bases to trimming and J lost 3 bases, with 14 bases between them. CDR3 size: 14 residues. This chain's CDR3 is CASRQLAGDTEAFF. CDR3 nucleotide sequence: TGTGCCAGCAGGCAACTGGCAGGGGACACTGAAGCTTTCTTT.

The CDR3 nucleotides read TGTGCCACCAGTGTTGACTCCACAGATACGCAGTATTTT. It encodes CATSVDSTDTQYF. This sequence joins TRBV24-1 and TRBJ2-3; no definite D call. The CDR3 spans 13 residues. The V gene lost 5 bases and the J gene lost 2 bases, with 7 bases spanning the gap. Per the germline V gene, CDR1 is KGHDR and CDR2 is SFDVKD.

This clonotype was observed a handful of times. CDR3 loop: CATSSGGRQRVGEQYF. CDR3 in DNA: TGTGCCACCAGCAGCGGCGGGAGGCAAAGGGTGGGTGAGCAGTACTTC. The V call is TRBV15, the J call TRBJ2-7, with 8 bases fitting TRBD2. This CDR3 has 16 amino acids. The V segment lost 3 bases and the J segment 7 bases; nucleotides outside the gene matches: 14. Germline CDR1 reads LNHNV; CDR2 reads YYDKDF (reference sequence).